The 10 T cell receptor beta chains given below trace back to one sample, sequenced in a study of cytomegalovirus exposure and HLA in healthy donors. It was with 60 Vbeta and 13 Jbeta primers that the PCR ran. The repertoire was sequenced with immunoSEQ multiplex PCR; TCRdb's copy has only in-frame clones and lacks some. The table has roughly 180,000 clones, around 82% seen once. What was sequenced was PBMCs. Receptors were obtained from a male donor in good health and CMV-seronegative.

The J gene is TRBJ2-5, the V gene TRBV13; 11 positions match TRBD2. Looked up from germline, CDR1 is PRHDT and CDR2 is FYEKMQ (reference sequence). V lost 6 bases and J lost 11; bases outside the gene matches: 11. The CDR3 has 14 amino acids. The CDR3 region has the DNA TGTGCCAGCAGTAAAGGGACTAGCGGCATTCGGCAGTACTTC. Amino acid sequence: CASSKGTSGIRQYF. Drawing the rest from reference TRBV13 and TRBJ2-5, the complete variable domain is AAGVIQSPRHLIKEKRETATLKCYPIPRHDTVYWYQQGPGQDPQFLISFYEKMQSDKGSIPDRFSAQQFSDYHSELNMSSLELGDSALYFCASSKGTSGIRQYFGPGTRLLVL.

The chain links TRBV30 to TRBJ1-5; a possible D gene is TRBD1 (6 bases). This CDR3 is built from 13 residues. Per germline, CDR1 GTSNPN and CDR2 SVGIG (reference sequence). Trimming left V 2 bases short and J 2 bases short, with 7 bases between. CDR3 in DNA: TGTGCCTGGAGTAACAGGGGCAATCAGCCCCAGCATTTT. Protein product: CAWSNRGNQPQHF.

This chain uses TRBV28 with TRBJ2-7; TRBD1 might be the D (5 bases). The germline V and J ends were trimmed by 8 bases and 5 bases, with 22 bases remaining between them. The CDR3 covers 15 residues. CDR1 MDHEN and CDR2 SYDVKM come from the germline V gene. CDR3 coding DNA: TGTGCCAGCGAAAGGCTGGGCCAGGGTAGCCACGAGCAGTACTTC. This translates into CASERLGQGSHEQYF. Combining the CDR3 with reference TRBV28 and TRBJ2-7 gives the whole variable domain DVKVTQSSRYLVKRTGEKVFLECVQDMDHENMFWYRQDPGLGLRLIYFSYDVKMKEKGDIPEGYSVSREKKERFSLILESASTNQTSMYLCASERLGQGSHEQYFGPGTRLTVT.

The gene calls are TRBV5-8 and TRBJ2-1; weak D call: TRBD2 (7 bases). V was clipped by 4 bases and J by 5 bases, with 22 bases between them. Germline-derived CDR1 and CDR2 are SGHTS and YDEGEE. CDR3 length: 17 amino acids. The CDR3 nucleotides are TGTGCCAGCAGCCTACGTCGTGGGGGAGGGGGAAACAATGAGCAGTTCTTC. Amino acid sequence: CASSLRRGGGGNNEQFF.

The chain combines TRBV7-7 with TRBJ2-1; 7 bases map to TRBD2. The CDR3 is 16 residues long. Unmatched junction bases numbered 9, after V lost 2 bases and J lost 5 bases. The germline V gene encodes CDR1 SSHAT and CDR2 FNYEAQ (reference sequence). The CDR3 protein is CASSLSGGVENNEQFF. For the CDR3, the DNA is TGTGCCAGCAGCTTAAGTGGGGGGGTAGAAAACAATGAGCAGTTCTTC.

The chain joins TRBV7-3 to TRBJ1-1, with 7 bases matching TRBD1. The CDR3 is made up of 14 amino acids. The germline V gene has CDR1 SGHTA and CDR2 FQGTGA. Trimming took 5 bases from V and 4 from J; bases not matched to a gene: 7. CDR3 sequence: CASSVKAGGTEAFF. CDR3 DNA sequence: TGTGCCAGCAGCGTAAAGGCAGGGGGCACTGAAGCTTTCTTT.

The rearrangement links TRBV11-2 to TRBJ2-1, with 8 bases identical to TRBD2. The germline V gene has CDR1 SGHAT and CDR2 FQNNGV. The V gene end was trimmed by 5 bases and the J gene end by 5 bases; junction bases not matched to a gene: 20. This CDR3 has 19 amino acids. The CDR3 sequence is CASSLRLRAGGGVNNEQFF. DNA of the CDR3: TGTGCCAGCAGCCTGAGGTTGCGGGCGGGGGGAGGGGTAAACAATGAGCAGTTCTTC.

The J gene is TRBJ1-6, the V gene TRBV2, with D tentatively TRBD1 (5 bases). Trimming cost V 6 bases and J 4 bases, with 16 bases left between them. Germline values: CDR1 SNHLY, CDR2 FYNNEI. This CDR3 comprises 16 residues. The CDR3 nucleotides read TGTGCCAGCAGGGCCCCCTGGGCAGGGTATAATTCACCCCTCCACTTT. Encoded protein: CASRAPWAGYNSPLHF. The full variable domain, in which reference TRBV2 and TRBJ1-6 provide the parts outside the CDR3, is EPEVTQTPSHQVTQMGQEVILRCVPISNHLYFYWYRQILGQKVEFLVSFYNNEISEKSEIFDDQFSVERPDGSNFTLKIRSTKLEDSAMYFCASRAPWAGYNSPLHFGNGTRLTVT.

Only a few counts were recorded for this clone. The rearrangement uses TRBV6-5 and TRBJ1-6; possible D gene TRBD1, 6 bases. CDR1 is MNHEY, CDR2 SVGAGI, per germline. This CDR3 comprises 15 residues. Trimming took off 6 bases at V and 7 bases at J, with 16 bases between the two ends. The CDR3 DNA is TGTGCCAGCAGCCGTAACGACAGGAAGAATTCACCCCTCCACTTT. Residues: CASSRNDRKNSPLHF.

This chain joins TRBV6-4 and TRBJ2-3; TRBD2 is a possible D gene (7 bases). Per the germline V gene, CDR1 is MRHNA and CDR2 is SNTAGT. Trimming took off 0 bases at V and 2 bases at J, with 9 bases between the two ends. The CDR3 extends over 15 amino acids. DNA of the CDR3: TGTGCCAGCAGTGACTCGGGGGGGGCCACAGATACGCAGTATTTT. It codes for CASSDSGGATDTQYF.